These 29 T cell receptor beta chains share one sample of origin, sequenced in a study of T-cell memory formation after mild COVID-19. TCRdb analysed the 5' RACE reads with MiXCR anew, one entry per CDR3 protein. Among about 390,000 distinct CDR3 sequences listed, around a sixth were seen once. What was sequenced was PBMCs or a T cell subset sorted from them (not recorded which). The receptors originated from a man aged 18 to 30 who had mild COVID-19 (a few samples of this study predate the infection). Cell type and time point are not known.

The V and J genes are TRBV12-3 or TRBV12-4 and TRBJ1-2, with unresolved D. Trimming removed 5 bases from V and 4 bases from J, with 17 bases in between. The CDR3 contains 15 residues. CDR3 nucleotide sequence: TGTGCCAGCAGTCCGACGCGTAGTATGACCTATGGCTACACCTTC. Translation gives CASSPTRSMTYGYTF.

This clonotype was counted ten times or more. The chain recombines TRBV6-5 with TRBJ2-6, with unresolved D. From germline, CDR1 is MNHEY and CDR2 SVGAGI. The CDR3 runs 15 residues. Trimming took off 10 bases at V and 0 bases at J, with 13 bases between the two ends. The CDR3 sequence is CATCRHFSGANVLTF. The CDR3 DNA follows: TGTGCCACTTGCAGACACTTCTCTGGGGCCAACGTCCTGACTTTC.

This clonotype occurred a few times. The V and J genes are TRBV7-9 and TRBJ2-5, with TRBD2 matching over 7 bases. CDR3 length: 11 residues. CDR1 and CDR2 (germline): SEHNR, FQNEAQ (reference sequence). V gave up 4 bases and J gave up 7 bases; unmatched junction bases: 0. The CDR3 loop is CASSSGGTQYF. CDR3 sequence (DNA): TGTGCCAGCAGCTCGGGGGGGACCCAGTACTTC.

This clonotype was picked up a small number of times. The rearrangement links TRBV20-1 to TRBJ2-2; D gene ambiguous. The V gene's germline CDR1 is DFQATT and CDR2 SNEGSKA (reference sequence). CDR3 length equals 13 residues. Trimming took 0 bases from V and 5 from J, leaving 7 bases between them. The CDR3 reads CSARDMTTGELFF. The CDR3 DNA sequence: TGCAGTGCTAGAGATATGACTACCGGGGAGCTGTTTTTT.

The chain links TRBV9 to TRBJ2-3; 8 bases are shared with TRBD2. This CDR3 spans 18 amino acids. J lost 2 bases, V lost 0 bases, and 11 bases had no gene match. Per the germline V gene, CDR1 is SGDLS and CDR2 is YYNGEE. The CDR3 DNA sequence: TGTGCCAGCAGCGTAGGATCGGGAGGGGGGGCCGTCACAGATACGCAGTATTTT. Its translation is CASSVGSGGGAVTDTQYF.

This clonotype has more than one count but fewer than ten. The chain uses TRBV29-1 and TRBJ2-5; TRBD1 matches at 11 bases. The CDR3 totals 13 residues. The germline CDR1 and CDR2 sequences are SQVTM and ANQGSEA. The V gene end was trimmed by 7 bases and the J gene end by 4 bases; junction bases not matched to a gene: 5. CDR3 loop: CSAAGTGGETQYF. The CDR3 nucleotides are TGCAGCGCCGCCGGGACAGGGGGAGAGACCCAGTACTTC.

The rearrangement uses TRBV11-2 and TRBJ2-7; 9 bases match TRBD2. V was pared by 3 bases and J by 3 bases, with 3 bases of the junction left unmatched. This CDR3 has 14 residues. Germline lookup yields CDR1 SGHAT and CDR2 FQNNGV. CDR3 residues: CASSFSGGNYEQYV. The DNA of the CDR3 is TGTGCCAGCAGCTTTAGCGGGGGAAACTACGAGCAGTACGTC.

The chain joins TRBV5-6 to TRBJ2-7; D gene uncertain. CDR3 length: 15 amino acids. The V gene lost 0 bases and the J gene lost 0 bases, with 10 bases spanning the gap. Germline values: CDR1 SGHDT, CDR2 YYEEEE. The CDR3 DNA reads TGTGCCAGCAGCTTGGACAGCCCGAGCTCCTACGAGCAGTACGTC. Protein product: CASSLDSPSSYEQYV.

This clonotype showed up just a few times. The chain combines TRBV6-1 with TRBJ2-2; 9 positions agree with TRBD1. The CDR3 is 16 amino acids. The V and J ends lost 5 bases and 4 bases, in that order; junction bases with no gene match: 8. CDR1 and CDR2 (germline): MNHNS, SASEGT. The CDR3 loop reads CASSSLGTGFTGELFF. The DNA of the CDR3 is TGTGCCAGCAGTTCATTGGGGACAGGGTTCACCGGGGAGCTGTTTTTT.

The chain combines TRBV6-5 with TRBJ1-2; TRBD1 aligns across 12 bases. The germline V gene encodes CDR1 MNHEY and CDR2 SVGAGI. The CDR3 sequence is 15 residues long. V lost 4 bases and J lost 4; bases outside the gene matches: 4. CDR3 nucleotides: TGTGCCAGCAGTTCCGGGACAGGGGGCTTCTATGGCTACACCTTC. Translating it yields CASSSGTGGFYGYTF.

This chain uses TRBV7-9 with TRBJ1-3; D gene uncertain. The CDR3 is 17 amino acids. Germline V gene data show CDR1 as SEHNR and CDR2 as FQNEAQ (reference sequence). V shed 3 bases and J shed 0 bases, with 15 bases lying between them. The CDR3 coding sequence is TGTGCCAGCAGCTTCCCCGGCAGCCCGAGCTCTGGAAACACCATATATTTT. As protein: CASSFPGSPSSGNTIYF.

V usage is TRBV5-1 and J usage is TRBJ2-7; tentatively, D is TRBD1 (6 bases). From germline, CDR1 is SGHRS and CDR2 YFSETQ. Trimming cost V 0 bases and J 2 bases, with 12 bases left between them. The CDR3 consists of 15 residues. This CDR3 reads CASSLALGTPYEQYF. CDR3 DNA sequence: TGCGCCAGCAGCTTGGCCCTCGGGACACCCTACGAGCAGTACTTC.

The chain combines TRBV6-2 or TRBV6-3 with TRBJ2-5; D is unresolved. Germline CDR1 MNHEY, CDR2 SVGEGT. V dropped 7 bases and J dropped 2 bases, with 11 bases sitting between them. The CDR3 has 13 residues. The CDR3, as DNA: TGTGCCAGCACCCCTTTGGAACAAGAGACCCAGTACTTC. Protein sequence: CASTPLEQETQYF.

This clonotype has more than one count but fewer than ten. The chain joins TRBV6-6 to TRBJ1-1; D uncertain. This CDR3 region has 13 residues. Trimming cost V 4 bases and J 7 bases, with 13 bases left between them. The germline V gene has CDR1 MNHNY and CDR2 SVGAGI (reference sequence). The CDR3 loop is CASSFKTTDEAFF. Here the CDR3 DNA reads TGTGCCAGCAGTTTCAAAACCACAGATGAAGCTTTCTTT.

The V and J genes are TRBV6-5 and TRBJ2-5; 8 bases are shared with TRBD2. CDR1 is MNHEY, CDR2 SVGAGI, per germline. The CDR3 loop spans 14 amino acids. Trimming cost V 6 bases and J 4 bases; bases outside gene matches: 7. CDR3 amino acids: CASSYTSGVETQYF. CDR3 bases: TGTGCCAGCAGCTATACTAGCGGAGTAGAGACCCAGTACTTC.

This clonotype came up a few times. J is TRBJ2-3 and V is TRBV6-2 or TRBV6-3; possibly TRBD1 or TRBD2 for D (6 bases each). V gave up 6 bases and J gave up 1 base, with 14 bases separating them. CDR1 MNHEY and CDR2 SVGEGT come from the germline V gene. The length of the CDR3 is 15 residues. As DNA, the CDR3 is TGTGCCAGCAGCTCTGGGGGGACACGCACAGATACGCAGTATTTT. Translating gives CASSSGGTRTDTQYF.

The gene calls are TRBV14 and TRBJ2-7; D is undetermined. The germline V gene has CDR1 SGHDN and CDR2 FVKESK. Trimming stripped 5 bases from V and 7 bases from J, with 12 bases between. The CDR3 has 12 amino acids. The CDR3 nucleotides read TGTGCCAGCAGCACTCGACCGGAGGAGCAGTACTTC. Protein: CASSTRPEEQYF. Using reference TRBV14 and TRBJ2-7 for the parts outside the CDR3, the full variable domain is EAGVTQFPSHSVIEKGQTVTLRCDPISGHDNLYWYRRVMGKEIKFLLHFVKESKQDESGMPNNRFLAERTGGTYSTLKVQPAELEDSGVYFCASSTRPEEQYFGPGTRLTVT.

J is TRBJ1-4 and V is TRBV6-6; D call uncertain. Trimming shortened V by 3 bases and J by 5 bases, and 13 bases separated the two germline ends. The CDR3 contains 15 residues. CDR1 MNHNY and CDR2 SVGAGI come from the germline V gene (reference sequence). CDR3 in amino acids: CASSYGSPLNEKLFF. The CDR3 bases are TGTGCCAGCAGTTATGGGTCACCCCTCAATGAAAAACTGTTTTTT.

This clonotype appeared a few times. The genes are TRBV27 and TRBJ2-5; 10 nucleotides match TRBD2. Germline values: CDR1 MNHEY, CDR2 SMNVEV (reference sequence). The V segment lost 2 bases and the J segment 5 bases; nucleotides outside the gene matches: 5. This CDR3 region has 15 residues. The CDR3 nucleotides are TGTGCCAGCAGTTTAAGCGGGGGGGCCTTGGAGACCCAGTACTTC. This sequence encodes CASSLSGGALETQYF.

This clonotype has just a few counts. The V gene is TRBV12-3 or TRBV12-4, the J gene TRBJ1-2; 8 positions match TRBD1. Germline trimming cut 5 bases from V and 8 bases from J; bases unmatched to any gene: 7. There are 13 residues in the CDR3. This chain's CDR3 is CASSLRQGNGYTF. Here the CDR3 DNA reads TGTGCCAGCAGTCTCCGACAGGGGAACGGCTACACCTTC.

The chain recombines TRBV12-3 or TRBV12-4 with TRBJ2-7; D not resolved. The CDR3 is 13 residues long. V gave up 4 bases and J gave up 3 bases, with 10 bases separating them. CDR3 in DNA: TGTGCCAGCAGTTACGGTTTTTACTACGAGCAGTACGTC. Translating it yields CASSYGFYYEQYV.

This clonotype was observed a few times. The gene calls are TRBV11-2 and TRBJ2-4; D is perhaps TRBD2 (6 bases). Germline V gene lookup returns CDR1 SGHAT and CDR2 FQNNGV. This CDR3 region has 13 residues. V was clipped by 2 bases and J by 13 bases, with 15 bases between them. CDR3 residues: CASSLSLGGGQYF. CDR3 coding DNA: TGTGCCAGCAGCTTAAGTTTAGGCGGAGGGCAGTACTTC.

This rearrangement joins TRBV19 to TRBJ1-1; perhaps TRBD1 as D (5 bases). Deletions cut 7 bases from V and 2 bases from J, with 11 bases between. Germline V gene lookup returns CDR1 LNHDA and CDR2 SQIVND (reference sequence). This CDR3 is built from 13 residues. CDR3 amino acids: CASTDTINTEAFF. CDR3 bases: TGTGCCAGTACGGACACCATTAACACTGAAGCTTTCTTT.

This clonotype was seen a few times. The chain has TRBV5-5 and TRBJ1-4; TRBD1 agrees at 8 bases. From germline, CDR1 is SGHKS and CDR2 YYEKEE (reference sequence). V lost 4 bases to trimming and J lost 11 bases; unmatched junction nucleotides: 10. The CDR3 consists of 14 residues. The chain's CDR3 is CASSVRDRSPKLFF. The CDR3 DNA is TGTGCCAGCAGCGTCCGGGACAGGTCACCCAAACTGTTTTTT.

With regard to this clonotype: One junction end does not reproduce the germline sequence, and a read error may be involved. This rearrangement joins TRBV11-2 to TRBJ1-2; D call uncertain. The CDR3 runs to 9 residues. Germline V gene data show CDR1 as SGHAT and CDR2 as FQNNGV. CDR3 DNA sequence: TGTGCCAGCAGCTCACCACCCTCCTTC. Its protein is CASSSPPSF. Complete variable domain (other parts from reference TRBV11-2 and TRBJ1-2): EAGVAQSPRYKIIEKRQSVAFWCNPISGHATLYWYQQILGQGPKLLIQFQNNGVVDDSQLPKDRFSAERLKGVDSTLKIQPAKLEDSAVYLCASSSPPSFGSGTRLTVV.

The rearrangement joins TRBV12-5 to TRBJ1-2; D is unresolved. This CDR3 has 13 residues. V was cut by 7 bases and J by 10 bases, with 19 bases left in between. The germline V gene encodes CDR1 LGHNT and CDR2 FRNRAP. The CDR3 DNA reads TGTGCTAGTGCCACTCCCTTCGCACCCCTCTACACCTTC. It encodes CASATPFAPLYTF.

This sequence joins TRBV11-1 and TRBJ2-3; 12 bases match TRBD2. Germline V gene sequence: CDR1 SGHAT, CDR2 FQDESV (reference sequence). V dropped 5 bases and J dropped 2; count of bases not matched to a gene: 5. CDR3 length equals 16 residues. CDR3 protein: CASSPTSGGNTDTQYF. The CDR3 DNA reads TGTGCCAGCAGCCCTACTAGCGGGGGGAACACAGATACGCAGTATTTT.

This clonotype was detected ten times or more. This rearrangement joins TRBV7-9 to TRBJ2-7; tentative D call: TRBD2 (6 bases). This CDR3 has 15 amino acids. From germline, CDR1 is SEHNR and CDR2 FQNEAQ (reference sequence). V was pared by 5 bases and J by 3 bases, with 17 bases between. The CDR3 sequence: CASSPKLAKGYEQYF. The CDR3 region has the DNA TGTGCCAGCAGCCCGAAACTAGCTAAAGGCTACGAGCAGTACTTC.

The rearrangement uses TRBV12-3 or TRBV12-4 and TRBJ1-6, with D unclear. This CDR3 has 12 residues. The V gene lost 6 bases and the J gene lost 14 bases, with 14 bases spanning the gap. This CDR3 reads CASRRAGISLHF. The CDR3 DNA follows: TGTGCCAGCAGACGAGCCGGGATCTCCCTCCACTTT.